Sequencing of this T cell receptor beta chain was carried out in a study of T cell responses to AZD1222 COVID-19 vaccine. CDR1 SNHLY and CDR2 FYNNEI come from the germline V gene. The CDR3 consists of 16 residues. V shed 5 bases, J shed 4 bases, and the junction held 10 bases outside the gene matches. The repertoire was sequenced with immunoSEQ multiplex PCR; TCRdb's copy has only in-frame clones and lacks some. Of 120,000 to 150,000 clones detected, 70% to 90% appear once; the ten largest clones hold 4.7%. The chain employs TRBV2 and TRBJ2-5; 10 bases are a match to TRBD2. This material consisted of peripheral blood, taken on day 0 of AZD1222 vaccination. This receptor was obtained from an adult in good health. CDR3 sequence reads: CASSPPSGRGAETQYF. As DNA, the CDR3 is TGTGCCAGCAGTCCTCCTAGCGGGAGAGGGGCAGAGACCCAGTACTTC.